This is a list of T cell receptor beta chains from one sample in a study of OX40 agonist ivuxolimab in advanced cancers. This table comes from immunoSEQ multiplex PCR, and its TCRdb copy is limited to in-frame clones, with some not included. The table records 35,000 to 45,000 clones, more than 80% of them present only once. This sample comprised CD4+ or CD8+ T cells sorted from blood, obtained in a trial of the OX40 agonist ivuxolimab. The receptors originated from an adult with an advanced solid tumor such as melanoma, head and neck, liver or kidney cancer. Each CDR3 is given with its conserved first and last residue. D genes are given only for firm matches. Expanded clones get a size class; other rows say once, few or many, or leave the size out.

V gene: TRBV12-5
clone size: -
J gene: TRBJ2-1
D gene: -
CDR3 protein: CASDREFATYNEQFF
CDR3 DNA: TGTGCTAGTGACAGGGAATTTGCGACCTACAATGAGCAGTTCTTC

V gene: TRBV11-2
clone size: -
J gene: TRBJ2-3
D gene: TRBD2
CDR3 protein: CASSLEAGYITDTQYF
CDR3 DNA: TGTGCCAGCAGCTTGGAAGCGGGATACATCACAGATACGCAGTATTTT

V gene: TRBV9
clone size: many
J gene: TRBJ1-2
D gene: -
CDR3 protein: CASSVWGSVRGYTF
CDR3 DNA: TGTGCCAGCAGCGTATGGGGCAGCGTCAGGGGCTACACCTTC

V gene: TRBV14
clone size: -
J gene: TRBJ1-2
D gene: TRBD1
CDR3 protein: CASSRSGTGPSGYTF
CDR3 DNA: TGTGCCAGCAGCCGATCCGGGACAGGGCCGAGTGGCTACACCTTC

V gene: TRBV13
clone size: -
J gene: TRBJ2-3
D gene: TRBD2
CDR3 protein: CASSLTLGTSVIFQTDTQYF
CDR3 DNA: TGTGCCAGCAGCTTAACGTTGGGGACTAGCGTTATCTTCCAAACAGATACGCAGTATTTT

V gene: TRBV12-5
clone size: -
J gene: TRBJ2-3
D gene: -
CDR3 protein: CASGFGGRTDTQYF
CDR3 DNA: TGTGCTAGTGGTTTTGGGGGCCGCACAGATACGCAGTATTTT

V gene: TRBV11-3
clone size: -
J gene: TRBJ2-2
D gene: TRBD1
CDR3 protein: CASSLRPGQDPGELFF
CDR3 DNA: TGTGCCAGCAGCCTACGGCCGGGACAGGATCCCGGGGAGCTGTTTTTT

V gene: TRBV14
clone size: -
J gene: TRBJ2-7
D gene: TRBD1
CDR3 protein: CASRGQEYEQYF
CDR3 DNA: TGTGCCAGCAGGGGACAGGAATACGAGCAGTACTTC

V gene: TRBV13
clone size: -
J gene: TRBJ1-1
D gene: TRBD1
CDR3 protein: CASSETGLNTEAFF
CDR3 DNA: TGTGCCAGCAGCGAGACAGGGTTGAACACTGAAGCTTTCTTT

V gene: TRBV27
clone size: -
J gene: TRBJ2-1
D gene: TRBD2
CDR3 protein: CASSGGGYNEQFF
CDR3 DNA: TGTGCCAGCTCCGGCGGGGGGTACAATGAGCAGTTCTTC

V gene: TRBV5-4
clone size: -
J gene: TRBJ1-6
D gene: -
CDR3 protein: CASSLEHATLHF
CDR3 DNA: TGTGCCAGCAGCTTGGAACATGCCACGCTCCACTTT

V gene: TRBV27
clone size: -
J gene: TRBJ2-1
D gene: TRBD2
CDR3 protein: CASALLAGGTYNEQFF
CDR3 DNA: TGTGCCAGCGCTCTTCTAGCGGGGGGAACCTACAATGAGCAGTTCTTC

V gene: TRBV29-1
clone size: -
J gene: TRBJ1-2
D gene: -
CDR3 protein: CSVDLGFSGGGYTF
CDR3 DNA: TGCAGCGTTGATTTAGGGTTCAGCGGCGGCGGCTACACCTTC

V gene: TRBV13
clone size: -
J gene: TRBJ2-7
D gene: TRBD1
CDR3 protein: CASSLEGGGPYEQYF
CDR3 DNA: TGTGCCAGCAGTTTAGAAGGGGGCGGACCCTACGAGCAGTACTTC

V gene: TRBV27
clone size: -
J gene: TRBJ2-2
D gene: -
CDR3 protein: CASSLIAQITGELFF
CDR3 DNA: TGTGCCAGCAGTTTAATAGCACAGATCACCGGGGAGCTGTTTTTT

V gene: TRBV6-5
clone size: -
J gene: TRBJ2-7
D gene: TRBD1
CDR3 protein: CASSYFAGQGSYEQYF
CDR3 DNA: TGTGCCAGCAGTTACTTCGCGGGACAGGGCTCCTACGAGCAGTACTTC

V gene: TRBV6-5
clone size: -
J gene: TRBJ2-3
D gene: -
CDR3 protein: CASSYSIGADTQYF
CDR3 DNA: TGTGCCAGCAGTTACTCGATTGGCGCAGATACGCAGTATTTT

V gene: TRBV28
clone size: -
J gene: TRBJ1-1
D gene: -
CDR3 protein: CASSLRSVWNTEAFF
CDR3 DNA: TGTGCCAGCAGCCTGCGAAGCGTTTGGAACACTGAAGCTTTCTTT

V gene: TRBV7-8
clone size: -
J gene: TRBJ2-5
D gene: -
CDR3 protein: CASTLNPRETQYF
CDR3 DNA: TGTGCCAGCACCCTAAACCCAAGGGAGACCCAGTACTTC

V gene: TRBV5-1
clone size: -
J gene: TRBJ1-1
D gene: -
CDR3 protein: CASSLAPGPPMNTEAFF
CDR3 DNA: TGCGCCAGCAGCTTAGCTCCAGGGCCCCCCATGAACACTGAAGCTTTCTTT

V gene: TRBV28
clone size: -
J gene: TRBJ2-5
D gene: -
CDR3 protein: CASSPRRVQETQYF
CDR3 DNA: TGTGCCAGCAGTCCTCGGCGGGTACAAGAGACCCAGTACTTC

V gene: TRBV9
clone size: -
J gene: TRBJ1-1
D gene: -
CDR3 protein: CASSPPGGTEAFF
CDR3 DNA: TGTGCCAGCAGCCCACCGGGAGGCACTGAAGCTTTCTTT

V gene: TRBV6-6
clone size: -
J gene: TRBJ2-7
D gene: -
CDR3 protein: CASQSFADPEQYF
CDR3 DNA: TGTGCCAGCCAGAGTTTCGCGGACCCCGAGCAGTACTTC

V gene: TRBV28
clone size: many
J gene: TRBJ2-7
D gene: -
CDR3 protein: CASISAQGLLLSYEQYF
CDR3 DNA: TGTGCCAGCATCTCGGCGCAGGGGCTTCTTCTTTCCTACGAGCAGTACTTC

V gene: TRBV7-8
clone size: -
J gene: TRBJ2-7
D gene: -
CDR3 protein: CASSENYEQYF
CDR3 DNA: TGTGCCAGCAGCGAAAACTACGAGCAGTACTTC

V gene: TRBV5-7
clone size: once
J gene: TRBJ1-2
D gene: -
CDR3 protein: CASSPEGGLYGYTF
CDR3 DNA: TGTGCCAGCAGCCCGGAGGGGGGCTTGTATGGCTACACCTTC

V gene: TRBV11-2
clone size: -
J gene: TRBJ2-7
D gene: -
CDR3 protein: CASSLDFGLGAPYF
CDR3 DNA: -

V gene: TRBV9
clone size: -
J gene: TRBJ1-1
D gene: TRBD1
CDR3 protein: CASSATGEGTEAFF
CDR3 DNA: TGTGCCAGCAGCGCGACAGGGGAGGGCACTGAAGCTTTCTTT

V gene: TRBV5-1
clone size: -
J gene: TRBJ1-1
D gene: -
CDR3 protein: CASSLEGLVTEAFF
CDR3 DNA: TGCGCCAGCAGCTTGGAGGGGCTCGTCACTGAAGCTTTCTTT

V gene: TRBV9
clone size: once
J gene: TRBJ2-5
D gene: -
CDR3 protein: CASSVGSPGQETQYF
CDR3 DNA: TGTGCCAGCAGCGTCGGTAGCCCTGGGCAAGAGACCCAGTACTTC

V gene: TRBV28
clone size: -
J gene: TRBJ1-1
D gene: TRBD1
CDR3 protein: CASREEGATEAFF
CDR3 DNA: TGTGCCAGCAGAGAGGAGGGGGCCACTGAAGCTTTCTTT

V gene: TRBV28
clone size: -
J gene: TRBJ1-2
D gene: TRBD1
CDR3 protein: CASSALDRQYYGYTF
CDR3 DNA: TGTGCCAGCAGTGCGCTGGACAGGCAGTACTATGGCTACACCTTC

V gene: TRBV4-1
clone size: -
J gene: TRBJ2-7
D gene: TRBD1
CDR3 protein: CASSQGQGGTYEQYF
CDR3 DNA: TGCGCCAGCAGCCAAGGACAGGGGGGGACCTACGAGCAGTACTTC

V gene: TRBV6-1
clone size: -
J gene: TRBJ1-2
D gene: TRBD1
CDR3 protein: CASSEFWGQNYGYTF
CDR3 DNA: TGTGCCAGCAGTGAATTTTGGGGACAGAACTATGGCTACACCTTC

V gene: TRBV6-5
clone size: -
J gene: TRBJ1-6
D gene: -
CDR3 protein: CASSFLASSYNSPLHF
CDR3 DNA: TGTGCCAGCAGTTTCCTAGCGAGCTCCTATAATTCACCCCTCCACTTT

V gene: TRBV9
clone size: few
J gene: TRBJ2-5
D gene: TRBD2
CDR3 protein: CASSVEGTSLSETQYF
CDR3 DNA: TGTGCCAGCAGCGTAGAAGGGACTAGCCTTTCAGAGACCCAGTACTTC

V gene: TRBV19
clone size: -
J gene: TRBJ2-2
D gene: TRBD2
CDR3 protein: CASSDGTSSAGELFF
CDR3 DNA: TGTGCCAGTTCTGATGGGACTAGTAGCGCCGGGGAGCTGTTTTTT

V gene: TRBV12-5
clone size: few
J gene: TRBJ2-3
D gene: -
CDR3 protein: CASALTDTQYF
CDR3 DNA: TGTGCTAGTGCCCTCACAGATACGCAGTATTTT

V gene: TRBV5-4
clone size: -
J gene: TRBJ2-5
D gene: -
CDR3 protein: CASSRALRNQETQYF
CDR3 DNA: TGTGCCAGCAGCCGGGCGCTCAGAAACCAAGAGACCCAGTACTTC

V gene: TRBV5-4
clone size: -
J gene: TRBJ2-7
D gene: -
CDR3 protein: CASSFGGSYEQYF
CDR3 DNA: TGTGCCAGCAGCTTCGGTGGCTCCTACGAGCAGTACTTC

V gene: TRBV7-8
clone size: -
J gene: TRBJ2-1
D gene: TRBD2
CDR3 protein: CASSLGLPDEQFF
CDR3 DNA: TGTGCCAGCAGCTTGGGACTACCTGATGAGCAGTTCTTC

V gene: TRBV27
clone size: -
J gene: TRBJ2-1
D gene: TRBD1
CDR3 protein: CASRSGGNEQFF
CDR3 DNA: TGTGCCAGCAGGTCAGGGGGCAATGAGCAGTTCTTC

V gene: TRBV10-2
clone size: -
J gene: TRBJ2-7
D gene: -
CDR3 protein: CASSGREGLTYEQYF
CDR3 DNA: TGCGCCAGCAGTGGCCGAGAGGGACTCACCTACGAGCAGTACTTC

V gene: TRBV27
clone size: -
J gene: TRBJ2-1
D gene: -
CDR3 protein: CASSLLSGGSYNEQFF
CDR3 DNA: TGTGCCAGCAGTTTACTCTCAGGGGGGTCCTACAATGAGCAGTTCTTC

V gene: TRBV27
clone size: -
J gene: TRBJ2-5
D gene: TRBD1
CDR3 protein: CASQQFAWDSEETQYF
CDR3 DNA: TGTGCCAGCCAACAGTTCGCCTGGGACAGTGAAGAGACCCAGTACTTC

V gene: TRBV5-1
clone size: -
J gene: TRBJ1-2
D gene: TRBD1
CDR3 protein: CARYSFGTGKNYGYTF
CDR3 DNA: TGCGCCAGATATTCCTTTGGGACAGGAAAAAACTATGGCTACACCTTC

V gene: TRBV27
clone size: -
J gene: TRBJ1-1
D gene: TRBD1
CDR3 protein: CASSLSGTGLSTEAFF
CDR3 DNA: TGTGCCAGCAGTTTATCCGGGACAGGGCTGAGCACTGAAGCTTTCTTT

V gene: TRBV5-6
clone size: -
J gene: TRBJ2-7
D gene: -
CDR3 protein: CASSLASRIYEQYF
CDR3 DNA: TGTGCCAGCAGCTTGGCCAGCAGAATTTACGAGCAGTACTTC

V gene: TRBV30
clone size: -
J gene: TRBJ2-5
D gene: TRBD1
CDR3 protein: CAWSEFSGTGRETQYF
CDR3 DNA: TGTGCCTGGAGTGAATTTTCCGGGACAGGGAGAGAGACCCAGTACTTC

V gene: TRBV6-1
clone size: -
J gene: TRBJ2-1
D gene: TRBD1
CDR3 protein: CASSDLPDRVNEQFF
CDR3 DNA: TGTGCCAGCAGTGATCTGCCCGACAGGGTTAATGAGCAGTTCTTC

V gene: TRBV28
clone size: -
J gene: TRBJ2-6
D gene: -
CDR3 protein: CASSVGTLSGANVLTF
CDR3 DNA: TGTGCCAGCAGTGTCGGGACCCTCTCTGGGGCCAACGTCCTGACTTTC

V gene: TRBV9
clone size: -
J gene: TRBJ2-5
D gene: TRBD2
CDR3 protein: CASSVATEAGGGETQYF
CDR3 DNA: TGTGCCAGCAGCGTAGCTACCGAGGCGGGAGGAGGAGAGACCCAGTACTTC

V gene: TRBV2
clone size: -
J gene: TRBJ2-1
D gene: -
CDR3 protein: CASKAESSYNEQFF
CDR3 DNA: TGTGCCAGCAAAGCGGAGAGCTCCTACAATGAGCAGTTCTTC

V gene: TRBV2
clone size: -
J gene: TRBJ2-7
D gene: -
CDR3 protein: CASSTSQAGGYEQYF
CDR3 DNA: TGTGCCAGCAGTACCTCCCAGGCCGGGGGCTACGAGCAGTACTTC

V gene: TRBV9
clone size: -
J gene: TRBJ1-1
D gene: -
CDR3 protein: CASSYTENTEAFF
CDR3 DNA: TGTGCCAGCAGCTATACAGAGAACACTGAAGCTTTCTTT

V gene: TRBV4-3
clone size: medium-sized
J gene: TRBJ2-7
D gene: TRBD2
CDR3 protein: CASSQDRGDFYEQYF
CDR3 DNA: TGCGCCAGCAGCCAAGATCGGGGGGACTTCTACGAGCAGTACTTC

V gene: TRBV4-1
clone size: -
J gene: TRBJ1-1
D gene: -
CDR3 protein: CASSQAGGWTEAFF
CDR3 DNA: TGCGCCAGCAGCCAAGCTGGGGGATGGACTGAAGCTTTCTTT

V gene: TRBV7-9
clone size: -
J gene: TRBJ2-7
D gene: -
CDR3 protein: CASSSSGPDWQYF
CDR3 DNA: TGTGCCAGCAGCTCCTCCGGACCCGATTGGCAGTACTTC

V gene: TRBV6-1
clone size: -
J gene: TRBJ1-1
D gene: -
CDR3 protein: CASSEEWISGTEAFF
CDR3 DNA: TGTGCCAGCAGTGAAGAATGGATTTCGGGGACTGAAGCTTTCTTT

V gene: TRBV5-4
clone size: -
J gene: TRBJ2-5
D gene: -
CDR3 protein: CASSLGGFQETQYF
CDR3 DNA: TGTGCCAGCAGTCTGGGCGGATTCCAAGAGACCCAGTACTTC